What follows is one T cell receptor (beta chain) and its context. Its antigen is not identified. This entry comes from a study of OX40 agonist ivuxolimab in advanced cancers. Sequenced by immunoSEQ multiplex PCR; TCRdb stores in-frame clones only, minus some. The sample has 60,000 to 100,000 clones; more than 80% are singletons. Study observations and caveats: Expanded clones belonging to CD8+ T cells outnumbered, on average, those of CD4+. Doses of 0.1 to 3.0 mg/kg were accompanied by clonal expansion of CD4+ and CD8+ blood T cells by week 6.

The CDR3 loop spans 16 amino acids. Germline V CDR1 and CDR2: SGHRS, YFSETQ. The V gene end was trimmed by 4 bases and the J gene end by 1 base; junction bases not matched to a gene: 10. The source material was CD4+ or CD8+ T cells sorted from blood, sampled in a trial of the OX40 agonist ivuxolimab. The sequence derives from an adult with an advanced solid tumor such as melanoma, head and neck, liver or kidney cancer. The chain couples TRBV5-1 to TRBJ1-2, with 7 bases fitting TRBD1. Here the CDR3 reads CASSLNGQAVNYGYTF. CDR3 sequence (DNA): TGCGCCAGCAGCCTCAACGGACAGGCCGTTAACTATGGCTACACCTTC.